A single T cell receptor beta chain is shown here with its context. An end of the junction does not agree with germline; a read error may underlie this. This CDR3 contains 14 residues. CDR1 is LNHDA, CDR2 SQIVND, per germline (reference sequence). The data originate from a study of regulatory T cells in long-lasting Graves disease. Noted time point: newly diagnosed GD, antithyroid drugs for less than 3 months. PBMC RNA served as the TCR library source. Construction of TCR beta libraries relied on iRepertoire HTBI primers and on Arm-PCR targeting CDR3 regions. TCRdb processed the multiplex PCR reads anew with MiXCR; each CDR3 protein has one entry. The sample shows around 250,000 distinct CDR3 sequences, approximately 18% of them seen only once. Separately, the same data were catalogued under a study of T cells in Graves' hyperthyroidism and ophthalmopathy. That work states: Also found in blood were most expanded thyroid clonotypes above 0.001.

This rearrangement joins TRBV19 to TRBJ1-1; D call uncertain. Sequences were derived from peripheral blood mononuclear cells (PBMCs), sampled at new diagnosis, from a patient treated with antithyroid drugs. The sequence derives from a woman in her twenties or thirties with Graves disease. CDR3 sequence: CASSIWTLNAEAFF. Here the CDR3 DNA reads TGTGCCAGTAGTATTTGGACTTTGAACGCTGAAGCTTTCTTT.